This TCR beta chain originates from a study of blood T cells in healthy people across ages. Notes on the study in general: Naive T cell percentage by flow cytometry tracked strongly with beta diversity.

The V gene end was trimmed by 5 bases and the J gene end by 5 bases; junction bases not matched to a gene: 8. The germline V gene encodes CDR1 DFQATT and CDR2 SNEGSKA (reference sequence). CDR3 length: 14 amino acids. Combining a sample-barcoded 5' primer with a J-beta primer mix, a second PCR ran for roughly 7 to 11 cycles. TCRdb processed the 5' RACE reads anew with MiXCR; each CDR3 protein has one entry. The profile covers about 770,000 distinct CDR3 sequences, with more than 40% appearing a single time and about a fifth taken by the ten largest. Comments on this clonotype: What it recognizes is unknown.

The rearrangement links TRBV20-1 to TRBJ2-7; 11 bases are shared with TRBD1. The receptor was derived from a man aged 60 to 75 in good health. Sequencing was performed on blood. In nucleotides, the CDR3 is TGCAGTGCTGACGGACAGGGGGCGCGGGACGAGCAGTACTTC. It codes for CSADGQGARDEQYF.